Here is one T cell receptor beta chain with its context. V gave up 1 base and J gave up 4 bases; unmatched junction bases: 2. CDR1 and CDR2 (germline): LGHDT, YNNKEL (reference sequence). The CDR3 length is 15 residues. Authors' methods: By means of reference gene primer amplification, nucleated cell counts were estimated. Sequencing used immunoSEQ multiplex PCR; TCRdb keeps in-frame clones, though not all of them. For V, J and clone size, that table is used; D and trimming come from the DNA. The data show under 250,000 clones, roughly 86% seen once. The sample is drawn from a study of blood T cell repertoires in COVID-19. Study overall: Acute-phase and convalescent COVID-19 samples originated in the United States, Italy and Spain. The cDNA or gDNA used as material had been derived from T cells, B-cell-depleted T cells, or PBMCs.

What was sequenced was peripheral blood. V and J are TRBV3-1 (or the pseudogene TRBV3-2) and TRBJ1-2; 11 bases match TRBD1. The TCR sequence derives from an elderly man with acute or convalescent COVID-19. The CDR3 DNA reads TGTGCCAGCAGCCAAGGGGACAGGGGGGGCTATGGCTACACCTTC. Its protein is CASSQGDRGGYGYTF.